This T cell receptor (beta chain) was identified during a study of shared clonotypes between healthy human individuals. Study summary: Three CD4 naive, three CD4 memory, two CD8 naive and one CD8 memory plate were used per donor.

The CDR3 has 13 amino acids. CDR1 and CDR2 (germline): SQVTM, ANQGSEA. Trimming cost V 4 bases and J 2 bases, with 8 bases left between them. As concerns this clone: The antigen is not known.

Study outcomes and limitations: Clonotype sharing across several donors was observed for around 4.5% of naive CD4 clonotypes.

Clones were read by immunoSEQ multiplex PCR, and TCRdb kept only the in-frame ones, dropping some. Here the sample spans about 2.3 million clones, over 85% being singletons. The sample was naive CD4+ T cells from PBMCs. Subset noted: CD45RA+ positively selected. The sequence was obtained from a man aged 18 to 30 in good health. Some clones in this sample may be carry-over from other donors' samples. This chain links TRBV29-1 with TRBJ2-2; D gene ambiguous. DNA of the CDR3: TGCAGCGTTGCACAGCTAAACACCGGGGAGCTGTTTTTT. Its translation: CSVAQLNTGELFF.